The clone carrying this T cell receptor (beta chain) showed up many times. Its antigen is as yet unknown. The data derive from a study of neurological immune-mediated disorders. Overall study findings and caveats: HTLV-1-associated myelopathy displayed the greatest TCR clonal expansion, and multiple sclerosis exhibited the smallest, lower than that of healthy controls. CDR3 amino acid sequences found in expanded clones were never shared across subjects, suggesting private repertoires in all groups.

As for the cDNA, it was generated by 5'RACE with 10-nucleotide random UMIs. TCRdb re-derived calls from the 5' RACE reads in MiXCR, one entry per CDR3 protein. The sample consists of 24,000 or so distinct CDR3 sequences, 2% to 3% of them appearing once. 2 million unsorted PBMCs were stored in RNAlater at -80 °C before RNA extraction. V dropped 8 bases and J dropped 6; count of bases not matched to a gene: 15. This CDR3 contains 16 residues. Germline lookup yields CDR1 DFQATT and CDR2 SNEGSKA (reference sequence). V and J are TRBV20-1 and TRBJ2-3; 12 nucleotides agree with TRBD2. What was sequenced was PBMCs. This receptor was obtained from a woman aged 50 to 60 with multiple sclerosis. This CDR3 reads CSTTDPSGRALDTQYF. CDR3 nucleotides: TGCAGTACTACCGACCCTAGCGGGAGGGCCCTGGATACGCAGTATTTT.